This record looks at one TCR beta chain sequence and its context. Its antigen is unknown. No per-base quality is available; no much larger clone lies one base away. The sample belongs to a study of T cell responses to AZD1222 COVID-19 vaccine (TCRdb year 2021). A note on the overall study: AZD1222 recipients with second doses at about 4 weeks or about 12 weeks were pooled, because spike-specific TCR depth and breadth did not differ between schedules. Trial participants were enrolled into age subgroups of 18-55, 56-69 and 70-plus years, which contained approximately 150, 30 and 60 TCR-sequenced participants, respectively. A total of around 240 trial participants underwent TCR sequencing, of whom about 200 had received two doses of AZD1222 and approximately 26 had received two doses of the MenACWY control vaccine. Overall results and qualifications from the work: Nearly half of unique spike-specific TCRs reportedly recognized epitopes outside regions mutated in the B.1.351 and B.1.1.7 variants. The 56-69-year group was small, and its depth increase did not reach significance, likely because of low power. CD4 TCRs associated with the vaccine covered the entire spike protein, and the dominant responses were in regions 160-218 and 743-854. Conclusions about previously exposed vaccinees were limited because only a handful of AZD1222 recipients were SARS-CoV-2 seropositive at baseline. Participants were mostly white British, with more females than males. The authors suggested clonal diversity may have been underestimated. No day 14 peak-response samples were available, so repertoires were characterized only after the peak T cell response. Spike-specific TCR breadth and depth rose significantly after two AZD1222 doses compared with day 0 and with MenACWY recipients.

The CDR3 regions of human TCRbeta chains were analyzed by immunosequencing. Turning to the authors' computational methods: Repertoire TCRs were checked for matches against a reference library of SARS-CoV-2-specific TCRs that had been generated using the MIRA antigen-specificity platform. Breadth meant the fraction of unique TCRs that were SARS-CoV-2-associated, whereas depth meant the fraction of total T cells that were SARS-CoV-2-associated. Using the MIRA data, each spike-specific TCR was mapped to the spike region that the TCR reacts to and placed in a CD4 or CD8 class. Log10-transformed breadth and depth values were compared by one-way ANOVA with Sidak's multiple comparisons tests. The clones in this table, taken by TCRdb from immuneACCESS, are in-frame only. Not every clone is retained; where verified, under half of the shortfall comes from an unresolved V gene, and the cause of the rest is unknown. V and J calls and clone size follow that table, whereas D and trimming were derived from the DNA. The table for this sample lists fewer than 110,000 clones; 88% of them were counted only once. Together, the top ten hold approximately 22% of the sample.

Including the terminal cysteine and phenylalanine, the CDR3 comprises 14 residues. Only CDR3 DNA is held: 42 bases, read in frame from base 1. V lost 8 bases and J lost 0 bases; the stretch between them is 13 bases long. Reading the germline V gene gives CDR1 SNHLY and CDR2 FYNNEI. According to the study, the label for this sample's time point signals: baseline before first vaccination. The vaccinee samples were drawn from two UK trials, COV001 and COV002, one of which was a single-blind randomized controlled phase 2/3 trial testing AZD1222 (ChAdOx1 nCoV-19) in healthy adults. For TCRbeta chain sequencing, PBMC samples were collected from trial participants at day 0 and at day 28 after the second dose.

The receptor comes from an adult in good health. This specimen consisted of peripheral blood, obtained on day 0 of AZD1222 vaccination. The V gene is TRBV2 and the J gene is TRBJ1-1; no D gene can be assigned with confidence. The nucleotides are TGTGCCAGCCATGTCGGTTGGATGAACACTGAAGCTTTCTTT. Translated, it reads CASHVGWMNTEAFF.